This TCR beta chain was found in a study of blood T cells in healthy people across ages. A second PCR, run for roughly 7 to 12 cycles, used a sample-barcoded 5' primer plus a J-beta primer mix. Researchers report that a template-switch adaptor with 12 random nucleotides tagged each cDNA molecule. A single record per CDR3 protein comes from TCRdb applying MiXCR to the 5' RACE reads. This sample yields hundreds of thousands of distinct CDR3 sequences, of which 32% are seen a single time; less than 20% belongs to the top ten. Study-wide results and caveats: The long-lived group displayed more naive CD4+ cells, plus higher diversity, than the aged donors did.

Each donor had 8.5 to 10 milliliters of peripheral blood drawn. V was clipped by 4 bases and J by 0 bases; unmatched bases: 4. The CDR3 runs 15 residues. Germline CDR1 reads SEHNR; CDR2 reads FQNEAQ (reference sequence). On this clonotype itself: Its antigen is as yet unknown.

The genes are TRBV7-9 and TRBJ1-2; the match to TRBD1 covers 8 bases. This TCR was sampled from an elderly woman in good health. Sequenced: blood. DNA of the CDR3: TGTGCCAGCAGCTCGGACAGGGTCGCTAACTATGGCTACACCTTC. This encodes CASSSDRVANYGYTF. Full variable domain (remainder filled in from reference TRBV7-9 and TRBJ1-2): DTGVSQNPRHKITKRGQNVTFRCDPISEHNRLYWYRQTLGQGPEFLTYFQNEAQLEKSRLLSDRFSAERPKGSFSTLEIQRTEQGDSAMYLCASSSDRVANYGYTFGSGTRLTVV.